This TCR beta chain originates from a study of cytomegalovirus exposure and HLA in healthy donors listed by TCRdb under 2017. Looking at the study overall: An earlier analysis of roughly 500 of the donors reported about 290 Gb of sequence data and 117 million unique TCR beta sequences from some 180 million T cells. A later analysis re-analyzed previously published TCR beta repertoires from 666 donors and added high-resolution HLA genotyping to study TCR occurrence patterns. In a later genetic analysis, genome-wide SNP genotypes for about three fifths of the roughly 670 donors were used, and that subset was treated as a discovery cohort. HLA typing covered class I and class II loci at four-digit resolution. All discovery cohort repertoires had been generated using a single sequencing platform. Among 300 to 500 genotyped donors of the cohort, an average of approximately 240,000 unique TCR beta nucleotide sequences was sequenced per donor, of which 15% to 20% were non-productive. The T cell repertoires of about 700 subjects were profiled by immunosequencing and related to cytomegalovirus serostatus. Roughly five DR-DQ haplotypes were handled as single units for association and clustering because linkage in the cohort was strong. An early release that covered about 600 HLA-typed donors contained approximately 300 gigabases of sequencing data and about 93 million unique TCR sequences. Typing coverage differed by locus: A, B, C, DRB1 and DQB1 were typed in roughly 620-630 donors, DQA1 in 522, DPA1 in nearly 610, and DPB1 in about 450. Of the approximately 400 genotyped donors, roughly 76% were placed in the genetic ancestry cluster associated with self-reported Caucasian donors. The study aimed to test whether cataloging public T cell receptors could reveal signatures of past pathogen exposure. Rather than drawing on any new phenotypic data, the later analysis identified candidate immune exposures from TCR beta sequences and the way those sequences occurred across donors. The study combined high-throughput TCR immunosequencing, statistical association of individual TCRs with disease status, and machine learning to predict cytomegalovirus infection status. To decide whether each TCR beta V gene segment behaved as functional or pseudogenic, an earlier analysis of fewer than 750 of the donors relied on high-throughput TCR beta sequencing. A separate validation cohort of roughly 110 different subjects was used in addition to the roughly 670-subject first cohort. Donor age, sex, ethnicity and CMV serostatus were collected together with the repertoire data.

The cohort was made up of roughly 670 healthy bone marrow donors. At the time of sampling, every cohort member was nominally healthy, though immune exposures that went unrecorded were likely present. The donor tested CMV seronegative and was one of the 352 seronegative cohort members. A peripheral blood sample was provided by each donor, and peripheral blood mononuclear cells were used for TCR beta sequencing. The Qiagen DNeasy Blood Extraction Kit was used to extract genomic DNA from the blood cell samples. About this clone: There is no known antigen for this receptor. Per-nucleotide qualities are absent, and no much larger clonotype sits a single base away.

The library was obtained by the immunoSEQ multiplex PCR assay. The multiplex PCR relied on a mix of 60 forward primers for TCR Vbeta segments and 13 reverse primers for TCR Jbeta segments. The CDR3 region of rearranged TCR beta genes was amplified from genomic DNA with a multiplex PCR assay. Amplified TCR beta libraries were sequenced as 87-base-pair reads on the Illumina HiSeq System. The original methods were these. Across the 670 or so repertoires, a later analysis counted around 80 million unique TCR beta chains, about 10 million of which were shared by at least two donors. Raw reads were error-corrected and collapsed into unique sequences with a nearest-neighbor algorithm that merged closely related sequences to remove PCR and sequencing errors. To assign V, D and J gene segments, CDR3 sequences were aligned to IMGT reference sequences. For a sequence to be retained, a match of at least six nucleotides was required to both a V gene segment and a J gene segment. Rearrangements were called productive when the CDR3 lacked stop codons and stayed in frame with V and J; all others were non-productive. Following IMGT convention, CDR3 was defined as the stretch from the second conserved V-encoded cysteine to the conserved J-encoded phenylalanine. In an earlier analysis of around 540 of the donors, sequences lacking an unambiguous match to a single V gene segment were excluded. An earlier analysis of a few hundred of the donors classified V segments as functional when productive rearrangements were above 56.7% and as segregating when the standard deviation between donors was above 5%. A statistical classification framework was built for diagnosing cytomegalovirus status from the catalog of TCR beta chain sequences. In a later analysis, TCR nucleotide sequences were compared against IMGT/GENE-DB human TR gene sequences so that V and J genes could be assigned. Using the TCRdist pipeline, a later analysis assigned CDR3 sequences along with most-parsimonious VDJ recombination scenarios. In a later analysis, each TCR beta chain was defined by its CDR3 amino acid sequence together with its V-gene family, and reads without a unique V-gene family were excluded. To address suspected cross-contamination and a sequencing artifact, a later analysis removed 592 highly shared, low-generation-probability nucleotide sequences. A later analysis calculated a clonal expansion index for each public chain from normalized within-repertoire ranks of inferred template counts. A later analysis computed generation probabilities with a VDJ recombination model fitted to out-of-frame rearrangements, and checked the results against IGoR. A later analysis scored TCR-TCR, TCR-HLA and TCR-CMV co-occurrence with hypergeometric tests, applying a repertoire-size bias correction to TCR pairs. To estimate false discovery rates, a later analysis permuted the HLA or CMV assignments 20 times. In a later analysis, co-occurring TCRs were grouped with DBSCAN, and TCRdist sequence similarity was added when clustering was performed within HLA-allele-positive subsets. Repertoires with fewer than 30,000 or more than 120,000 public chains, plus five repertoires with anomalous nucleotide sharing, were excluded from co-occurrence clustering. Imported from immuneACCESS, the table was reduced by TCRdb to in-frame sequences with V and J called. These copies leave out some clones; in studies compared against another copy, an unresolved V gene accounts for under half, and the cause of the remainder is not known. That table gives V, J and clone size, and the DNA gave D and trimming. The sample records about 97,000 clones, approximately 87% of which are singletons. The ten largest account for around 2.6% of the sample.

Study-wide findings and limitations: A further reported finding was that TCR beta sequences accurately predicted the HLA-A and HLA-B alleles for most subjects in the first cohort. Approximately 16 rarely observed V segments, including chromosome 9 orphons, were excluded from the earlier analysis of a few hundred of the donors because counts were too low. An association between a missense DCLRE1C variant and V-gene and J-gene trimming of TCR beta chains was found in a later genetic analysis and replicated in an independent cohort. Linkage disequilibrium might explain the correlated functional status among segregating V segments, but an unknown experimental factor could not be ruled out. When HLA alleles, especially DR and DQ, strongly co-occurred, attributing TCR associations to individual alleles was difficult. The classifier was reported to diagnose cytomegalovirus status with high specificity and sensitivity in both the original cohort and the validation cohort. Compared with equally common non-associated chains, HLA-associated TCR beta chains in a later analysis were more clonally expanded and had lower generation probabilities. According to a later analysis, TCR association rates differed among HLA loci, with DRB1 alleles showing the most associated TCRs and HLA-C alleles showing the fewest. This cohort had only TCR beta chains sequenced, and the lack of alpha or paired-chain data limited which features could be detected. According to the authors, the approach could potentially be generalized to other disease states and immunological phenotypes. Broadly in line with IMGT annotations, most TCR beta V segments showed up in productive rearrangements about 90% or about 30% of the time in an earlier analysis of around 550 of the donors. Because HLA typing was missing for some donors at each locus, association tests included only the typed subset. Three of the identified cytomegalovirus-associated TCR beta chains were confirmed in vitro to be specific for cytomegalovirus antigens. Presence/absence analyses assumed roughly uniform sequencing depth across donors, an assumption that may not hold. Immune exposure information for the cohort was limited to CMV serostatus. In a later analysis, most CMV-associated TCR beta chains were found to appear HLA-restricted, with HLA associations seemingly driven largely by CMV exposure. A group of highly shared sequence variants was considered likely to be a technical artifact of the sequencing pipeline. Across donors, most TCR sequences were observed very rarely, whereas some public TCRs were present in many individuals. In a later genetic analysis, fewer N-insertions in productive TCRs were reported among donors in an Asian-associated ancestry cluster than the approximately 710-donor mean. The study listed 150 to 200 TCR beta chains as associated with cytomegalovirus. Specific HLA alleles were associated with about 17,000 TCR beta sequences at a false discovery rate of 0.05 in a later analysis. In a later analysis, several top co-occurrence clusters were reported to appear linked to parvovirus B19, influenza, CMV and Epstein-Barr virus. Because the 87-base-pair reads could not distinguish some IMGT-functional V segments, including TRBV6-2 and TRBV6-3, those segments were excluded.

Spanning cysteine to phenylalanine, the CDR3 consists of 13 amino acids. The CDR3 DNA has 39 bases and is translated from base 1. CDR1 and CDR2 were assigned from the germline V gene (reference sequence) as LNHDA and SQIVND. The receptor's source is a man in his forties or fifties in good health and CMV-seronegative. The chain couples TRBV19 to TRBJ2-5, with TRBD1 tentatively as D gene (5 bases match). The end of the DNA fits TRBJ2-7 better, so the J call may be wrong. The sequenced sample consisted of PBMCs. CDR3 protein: CASGATATYEQYF. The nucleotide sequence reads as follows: TGTGCCAGTGGTGCGACAGCCACCTACGAGCAGTACTTC.